This T cell receptor (beta chain) was observed in a study of cytomegalovirus exposure and HLA in healthy donors. Study-level points and caveats: Most sequenced TCRs were rare (though some public TCRs occurred in many donors). In all likelihood, a cluster of highly shared sequence variants was a sequencing artifact.

The PCR contained 60 Vbeta and 13 Jbeta primers. Assay: immunoSEQ multiplex PCR; the TCRdb copy retains only in-frame clones and omits some. There are some 160,000 clones in the sample; about a tenth occur only once, and about 2% lies in the top ten. V was clipped by 7 bases and J by 0 bases, with 13 bases between them. The CDR3 covers 16 residues. Germline V gene data show CDR1 as SGHDN and CDR2 as FVKESK. Note on this clone: What it binds is unknown.

This chain connects TRBV14 to TRBJ1-6; possible D gene TRBD1, 5 bases. The receptor was derived from a male donor in good health and CMV-seronegative. Sequenced input: PBMCs. The CDR3 is CASNPTASSYNSPLHF. DNA of the CDR3: TGTGCCAGCAACCCGACAGCGAGCTCCTATAATTCACCCCTCCACTTT.